Included here is one T cell receptor (beta chain) sequence, with context. The data are from a study of molecular identifiers for immune sequencing clone quantification. Trimming took 7 bases from V and 0 from J, leaving 18 bases between them. The CDR3 is 16 residues long. Bulk TCR libraries used previously described methods and listed TCR primers. TCRdb itself ran the PCR reads through MiXCR, one entry per CDR3 protein. The sample carries approximately 550,000 distinct CDR3 sequences, around 23% recorded once. The authors gated naive CD8 T cells as CD8+CD4-CCR7+CD45RA+ for sorting. The V and J genes are TRBV12-3 or TRBV12-4 and TRBJ1-2, with TRBD1 as a possible D gene (6 bases). The source of this sequence is a human donor in good health. Some libraries in this study had Jurkat cell RNA spiked in. The specimen was naive CD8+ T cells from blood, with Jurkat cell RNA spiked in. As for subset: FACS-sorted CD8+CD4-CCR7+CD45RA+ naive T cells. CDR3 in amino acids: CASTYREKRANYGYTF. In nucleotides, the CDR3 is TGTGCCAGCACGTACAGGGAGAAGAGGGCTAACTATGGCTACACCTTC.